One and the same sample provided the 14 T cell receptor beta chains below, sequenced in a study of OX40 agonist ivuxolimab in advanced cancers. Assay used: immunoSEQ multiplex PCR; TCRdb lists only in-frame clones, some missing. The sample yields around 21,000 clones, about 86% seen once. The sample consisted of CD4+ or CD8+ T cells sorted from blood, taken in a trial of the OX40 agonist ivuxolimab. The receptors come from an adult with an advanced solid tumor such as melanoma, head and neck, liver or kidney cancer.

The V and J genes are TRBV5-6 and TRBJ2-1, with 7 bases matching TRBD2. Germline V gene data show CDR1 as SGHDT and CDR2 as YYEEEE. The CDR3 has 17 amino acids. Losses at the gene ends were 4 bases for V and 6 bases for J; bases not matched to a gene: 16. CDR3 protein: CASSLPGLVRSFNEQFF. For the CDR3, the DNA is TGTGCCAGCAGCCTACCCGGACTAGTTCGGAGTTTCAATGAGCAGTTCTTC. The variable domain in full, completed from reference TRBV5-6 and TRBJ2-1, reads DAGVTQSPTHLIKTRGQQVTLRCSPKSGHDTVSWYQQALGQGPQFIFQYYEEEERQRGNFPDRFSGHQFPNYSSELNVNALLLGDSALYLCASSLPGLVRSFNEQFFGPGTRLTVL.

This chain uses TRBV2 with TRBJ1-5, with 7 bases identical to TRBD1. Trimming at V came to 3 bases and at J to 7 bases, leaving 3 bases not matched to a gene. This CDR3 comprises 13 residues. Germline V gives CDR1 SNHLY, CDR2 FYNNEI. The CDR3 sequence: CASSDQGGQPQHF. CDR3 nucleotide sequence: TGTGCCAGCAGTGACCAGGGGGGCCAGCCCCAGCATTTT.

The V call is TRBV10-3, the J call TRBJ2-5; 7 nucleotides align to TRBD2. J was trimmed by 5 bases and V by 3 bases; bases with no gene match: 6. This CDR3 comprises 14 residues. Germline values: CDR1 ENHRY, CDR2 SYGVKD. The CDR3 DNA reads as TGTGCCATCAGTGACCTACAGCGGGGCGAGACCCAGTACTTC. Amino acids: CAISDLQRGETQYF.

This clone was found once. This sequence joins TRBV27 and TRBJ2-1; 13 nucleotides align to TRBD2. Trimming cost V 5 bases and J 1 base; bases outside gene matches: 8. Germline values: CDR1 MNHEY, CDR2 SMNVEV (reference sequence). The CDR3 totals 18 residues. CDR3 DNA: TGTGCCAGCAGTCCACGGACTAGCGGGAGCATTTCCTACAATGAGCAGTTCTTC. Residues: CASSPRTSGSISYNEQFF.

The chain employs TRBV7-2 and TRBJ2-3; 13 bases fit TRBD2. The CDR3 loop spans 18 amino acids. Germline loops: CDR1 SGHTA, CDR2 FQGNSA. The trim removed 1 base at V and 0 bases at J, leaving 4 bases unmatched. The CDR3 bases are TGTGCCAGCAGCTTAGGACTAGCGGGAGGATCTAGCACAGATACGCAGTATTTT. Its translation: CASSLGLAGGSSTDTQYF. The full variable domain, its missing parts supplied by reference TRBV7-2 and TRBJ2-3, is GAGVSQSPSNKVTEKGKDVELRCDPISGHTALYWYRQSLGQGLEFLIYFQGNSAPDKSGLPSDRFSAERTGGSVSTLTIQRTQQEDSAVYLCASSLGLAGGSSTDTQYFGPGTRLTVL.

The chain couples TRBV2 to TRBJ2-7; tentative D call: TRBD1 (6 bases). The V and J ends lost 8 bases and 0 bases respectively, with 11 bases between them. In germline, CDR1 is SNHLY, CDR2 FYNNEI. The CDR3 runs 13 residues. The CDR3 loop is CASWGQPSYEQYF. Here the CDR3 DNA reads TGTGCCAGCTGGGGACAACCCTCCTACGAGCAGTACTTC.

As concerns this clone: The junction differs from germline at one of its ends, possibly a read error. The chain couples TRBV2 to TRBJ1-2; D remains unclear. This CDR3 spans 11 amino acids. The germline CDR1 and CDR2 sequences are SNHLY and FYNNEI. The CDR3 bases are TGTGCCAGCAGTGAAGAGGTGTTGGTGGCCTTC. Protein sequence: CASSEEVLVAF.

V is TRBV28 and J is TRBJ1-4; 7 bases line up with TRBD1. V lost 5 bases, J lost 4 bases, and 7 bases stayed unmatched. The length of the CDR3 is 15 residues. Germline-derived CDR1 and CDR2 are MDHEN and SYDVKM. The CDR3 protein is CASSPTGVGNEKLFF. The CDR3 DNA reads TGTGCCAGCAGTCCTACAGGGGTAGGTAATGAAAAACTGTTTTTT.

CDR3 nucleotides: TGTGCCAGCAGCTCGGGACAGGGTCACTATGGCTACACCTTC. Protein: CASSSGQGHYGYTF. This chain connects TRBV11-3 to TRBJ1-2; 9 nucleotides align to TRBD1. CDR1 is SGHNT, CDR2 YENEEA, per germline. The CDR3 spans 14 residues. With 4 bases clipped from V and 3 bases from J, the junction kept 3 bases outside the gene matches.

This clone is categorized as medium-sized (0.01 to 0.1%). In nucleotides, the CDR3 is TGTGCCAGCAGTTGGAGCGGTCTCTCCTACGAGCAGTACTTC. It is translated as CASSWSGLSYEQYF. This rearrangement joins TRBV27 to TRBJ2-7; tentatively, D is TRBD2 (5 bases). The CDR3 loop spans 14 amino acids. The germline gives CDR1 MNHEY, CDR2 SMNVEV (reference sequence). V lost 4 bases, J lost 0 bases, and 10 bases lay in between.

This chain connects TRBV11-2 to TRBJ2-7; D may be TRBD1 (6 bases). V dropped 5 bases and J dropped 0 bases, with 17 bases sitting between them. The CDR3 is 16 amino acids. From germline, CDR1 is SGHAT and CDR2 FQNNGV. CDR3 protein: CASSEGRGRGSYEQYF. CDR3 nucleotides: TGTGCCAGCAGCGAGGGACGAGGCAGGGGCTCCTACGAGCAGTACTTC.

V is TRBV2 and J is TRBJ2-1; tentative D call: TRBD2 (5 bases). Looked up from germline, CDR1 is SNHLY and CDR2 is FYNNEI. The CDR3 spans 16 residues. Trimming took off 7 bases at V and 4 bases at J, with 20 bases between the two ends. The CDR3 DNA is TGTGCCAGCACCCGTGGCGGGCAAAGCCGTTACAATGAGCAGTTCTTC. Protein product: CASTRGGQSRYNEQFF.

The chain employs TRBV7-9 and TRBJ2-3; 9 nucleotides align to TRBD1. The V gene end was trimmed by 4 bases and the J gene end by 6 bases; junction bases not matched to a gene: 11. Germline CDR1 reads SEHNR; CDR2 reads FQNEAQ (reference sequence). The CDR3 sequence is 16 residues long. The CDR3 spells CASSSGQGGLGDTQYF. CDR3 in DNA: TGTGCCAGCAGCTCGGGACAGGGAGGACTAGGGGATACGCAGTATTTT.

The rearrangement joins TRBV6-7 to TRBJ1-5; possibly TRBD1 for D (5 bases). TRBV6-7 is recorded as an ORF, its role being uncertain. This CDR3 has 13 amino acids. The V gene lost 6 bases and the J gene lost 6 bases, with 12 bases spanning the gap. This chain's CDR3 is CASRRQGSQPQHF. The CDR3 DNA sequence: TGTGCCAGCAGAAGGCAGGGAAGTCAGCCCCAGCATTTT.